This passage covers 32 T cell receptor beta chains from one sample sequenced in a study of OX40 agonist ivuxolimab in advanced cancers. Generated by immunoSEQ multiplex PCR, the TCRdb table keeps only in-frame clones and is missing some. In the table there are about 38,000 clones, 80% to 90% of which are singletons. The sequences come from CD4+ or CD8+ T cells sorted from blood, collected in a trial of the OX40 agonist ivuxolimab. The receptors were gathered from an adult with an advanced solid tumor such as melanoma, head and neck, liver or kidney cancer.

For the CDR3, the DNA is TGTGCCAGCAGTGTAGTTTCGGGACTAGCGGGGGGGACCGGCAATGAGCAGTTCTTC. Its translation: CASSVVSGLAGGTGNEQFF. The J gene is TRBJ2-1, the V gene TRBV6-1, with TRBD2 matching over 16 bases. CDR3 length: 19 residues. With 4 bases clipped from V and 6 bases from J, the junction kept 12 bases outside the gene matches. Per the germline V gene, CDR1 is MNHNS and CDR2 is SASEGT.

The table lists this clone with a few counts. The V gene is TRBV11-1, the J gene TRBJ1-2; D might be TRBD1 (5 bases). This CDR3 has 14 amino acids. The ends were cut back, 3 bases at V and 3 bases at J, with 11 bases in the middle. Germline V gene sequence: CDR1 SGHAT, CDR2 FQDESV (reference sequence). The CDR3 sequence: CASSFYGAYYGYTF. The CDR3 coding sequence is TGTGCCAGCAGCTTTTATGGGGCCTACTATGGCTACACCTTC.

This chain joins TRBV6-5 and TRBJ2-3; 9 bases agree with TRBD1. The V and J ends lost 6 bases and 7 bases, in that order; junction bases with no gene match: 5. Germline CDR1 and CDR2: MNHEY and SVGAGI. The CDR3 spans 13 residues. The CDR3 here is CASSPDRGNTQYF. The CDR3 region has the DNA TGTGCCAGCAGCCCGGACAGGGGCAATACGCAGTATTTT.

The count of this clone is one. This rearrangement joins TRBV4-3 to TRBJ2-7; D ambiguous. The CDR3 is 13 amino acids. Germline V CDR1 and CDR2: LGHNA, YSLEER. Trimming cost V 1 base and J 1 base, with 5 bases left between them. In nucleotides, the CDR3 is TGCGCCAGCAGCCAAGGTGGTTCCTACGAGCAGTACTTC. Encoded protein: CASSQGGSYEQYF.

In DNA, the CDR3 is TGTGCCAGCAGCACCGGGACAGGCAATCAGCCCCAGCATTTT. This encodes CASSTGTGNQPQHF. The chain has TRBV6-5 and TRBJ1-5, with TRBD1 identical over 7 bases. The length of the CDR3 is 14 residues. V was pared by 6 bases and J by 2 bases, with 4 bases of the junction left unmatched. Germline V gene data show CDR1 as MNHEY and CDR2 as SVGAGI.

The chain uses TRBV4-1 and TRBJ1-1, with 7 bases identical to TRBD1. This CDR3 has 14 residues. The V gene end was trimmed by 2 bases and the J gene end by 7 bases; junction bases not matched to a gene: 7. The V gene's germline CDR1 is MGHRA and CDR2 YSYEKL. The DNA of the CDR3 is TGCGCCAGCAGCCAACCCGGGACAGATAATGAAGCTTTCTTT. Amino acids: CASSQPGTDNEAFF.

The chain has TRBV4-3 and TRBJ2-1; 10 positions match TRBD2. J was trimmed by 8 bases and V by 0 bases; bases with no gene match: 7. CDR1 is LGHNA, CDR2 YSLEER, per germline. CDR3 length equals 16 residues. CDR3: CASSQDHLLAGDEQFF. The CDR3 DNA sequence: TGCGCCAGCAGCCAAGATCATCTCCTAGCGGGGGATGAGCAGTTCTTC.

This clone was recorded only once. This CDR3 reads CASSSAGAGDTQYF. The CDR3 DNA reads as TGTGCCAGCAGTTCCGCGGGGGCTGGGGATACGCAGTATTTT. J is TRBJ2-3 and V is TRBV27, with a possible D match to TRBD2 (7 bases). The V end lost 4 bases, the J end lost 6 bases, and 14 bases lay between the germline ends. The germline CDR1 and CDR2 sequences are MNHEY and SMNVEV (reference sequence). The CDR3 sequence is 14 residues long.

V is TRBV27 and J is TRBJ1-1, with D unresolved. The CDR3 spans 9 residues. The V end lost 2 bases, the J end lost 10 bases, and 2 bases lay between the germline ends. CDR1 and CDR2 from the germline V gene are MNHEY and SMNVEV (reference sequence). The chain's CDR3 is CASSLGAFF. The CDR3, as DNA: TGTGCCAGCAGTTTAGGAGCTTTCTTT.

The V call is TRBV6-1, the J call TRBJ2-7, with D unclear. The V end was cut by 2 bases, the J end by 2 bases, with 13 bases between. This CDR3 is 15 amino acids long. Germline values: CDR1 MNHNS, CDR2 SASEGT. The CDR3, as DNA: TGTGCCAGCAGTGAATTCAGGATCGGCCCCTACGAGCAGTACTTC. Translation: CASSEFRIGPYEQYF.

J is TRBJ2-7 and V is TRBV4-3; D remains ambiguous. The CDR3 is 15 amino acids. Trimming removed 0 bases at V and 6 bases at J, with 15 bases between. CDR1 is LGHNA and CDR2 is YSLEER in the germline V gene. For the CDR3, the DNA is TGCGCCAGCAGCCAAGAATCCAGCCCTCTGGTCGAGCAGTACTTC. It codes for CASSQESSPLVEQYF.

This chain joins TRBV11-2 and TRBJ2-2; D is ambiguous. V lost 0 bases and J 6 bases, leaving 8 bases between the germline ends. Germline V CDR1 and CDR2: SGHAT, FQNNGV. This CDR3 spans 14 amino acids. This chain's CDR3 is CASSLELGAGELFF. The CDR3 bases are TGTGCCAGCAGCTTAGAGCTTGGAGCCGGGGAGCTGTTTTTT.

In nucleotides, the CDR3 is TGTGCCAGCAGCTTAGACGGGGGCGGCACTGAAGCTTTCTTT. This translates into CASSLDGGGTEAFF. The genes are TRBV7-3 and TRBJ1-1; D is possibly TRBD1 (6 bases). Trimming cost V 2 bases and J 4 bases, with 11 bases left between them. The CDR3 has 14 residues. CDR1 SGHTA and CDR2 FQGTGA come from the germline V gene. Looking up the rest from reference TRBV7-3 and TRBJ1-1 gives the full variable domain: GAGVSQTPSNKVTEKGKYVELRCDPISGHTALYWYRQSLGQGPEFLIYFQGTGAADDSGLPNDRFFAVRPEGSVSTLKIQRTERGDSAVYLCASSLDGGGTEAFFGQGTRLTVV.

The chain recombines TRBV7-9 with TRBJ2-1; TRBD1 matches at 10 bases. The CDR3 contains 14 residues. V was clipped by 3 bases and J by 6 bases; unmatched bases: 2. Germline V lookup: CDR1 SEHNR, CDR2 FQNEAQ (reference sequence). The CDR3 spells CASSFGTGVNEQFF. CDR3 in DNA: TGTGCCAGCAGCTTCGGGACAGGGGTCAATGAGCAGTTCTTC.

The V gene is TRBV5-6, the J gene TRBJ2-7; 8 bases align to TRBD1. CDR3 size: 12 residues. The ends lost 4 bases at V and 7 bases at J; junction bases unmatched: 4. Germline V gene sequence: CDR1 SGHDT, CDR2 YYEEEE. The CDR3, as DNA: TGTGCCAGCAGCCAGGGGGCGCGGGAGCAGTACTTC. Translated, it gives CASSQGAREQYF.

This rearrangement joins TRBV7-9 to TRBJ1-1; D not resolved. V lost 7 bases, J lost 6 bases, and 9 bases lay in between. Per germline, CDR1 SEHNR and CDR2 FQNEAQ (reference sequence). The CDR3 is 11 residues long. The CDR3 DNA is TGTGCCAGCAAGGCGCTTCCTGAAGCTTTCTTT. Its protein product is CASKALPEAFF.

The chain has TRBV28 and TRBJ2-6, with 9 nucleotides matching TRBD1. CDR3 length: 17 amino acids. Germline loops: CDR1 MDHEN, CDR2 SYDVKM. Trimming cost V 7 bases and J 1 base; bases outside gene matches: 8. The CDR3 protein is CASTPRDRVSGANVLTF. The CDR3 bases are TGTGCCAGCACCCCTAGGGACAGGGTGTCTGGGGCCAACGTCCTGACTTTC.

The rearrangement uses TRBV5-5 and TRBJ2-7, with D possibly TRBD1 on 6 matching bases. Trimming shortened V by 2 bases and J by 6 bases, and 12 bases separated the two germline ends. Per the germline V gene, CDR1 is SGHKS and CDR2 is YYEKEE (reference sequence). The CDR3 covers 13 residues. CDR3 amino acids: CASSFNRVAEQYF. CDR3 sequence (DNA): TGTGCCAGCAGCTTCAACAGGGTGGCCGAGCAGTACTTC.

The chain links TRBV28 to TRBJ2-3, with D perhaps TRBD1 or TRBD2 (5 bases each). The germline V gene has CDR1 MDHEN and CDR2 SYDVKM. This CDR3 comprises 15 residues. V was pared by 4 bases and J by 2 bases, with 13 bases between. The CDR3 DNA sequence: TGTGCCAGCAGTTCCCCGGGACGAAACACAGATACGCAGTATTTT. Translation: CASSSPGRNTDTQYF.

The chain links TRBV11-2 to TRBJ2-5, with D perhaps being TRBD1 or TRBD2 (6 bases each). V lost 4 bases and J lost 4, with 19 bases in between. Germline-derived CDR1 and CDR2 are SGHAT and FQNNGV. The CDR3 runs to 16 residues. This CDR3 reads CASSYAGGGPGETQYF. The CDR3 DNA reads TGTGCCAGCAGCTACGCCGGTGGGGGGCCTGGAGAGACCCAGTACTTC.

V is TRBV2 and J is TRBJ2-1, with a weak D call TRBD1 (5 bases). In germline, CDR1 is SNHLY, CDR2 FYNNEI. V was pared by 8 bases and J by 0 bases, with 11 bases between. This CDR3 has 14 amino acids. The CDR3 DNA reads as TGTGCCAGCCCACAGGTGAGCTCCTACAATGAGCAGTTCTTC. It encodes CASPQVSSYNEQFF.

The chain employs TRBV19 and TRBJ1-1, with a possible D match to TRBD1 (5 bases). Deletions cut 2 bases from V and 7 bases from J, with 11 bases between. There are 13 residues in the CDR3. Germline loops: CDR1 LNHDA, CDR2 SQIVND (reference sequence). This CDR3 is CASSIQAGGEAFF. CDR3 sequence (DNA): TGTGCCAGTAGTATACAGGCGGGGGGTGAAGCTTTCTTT.

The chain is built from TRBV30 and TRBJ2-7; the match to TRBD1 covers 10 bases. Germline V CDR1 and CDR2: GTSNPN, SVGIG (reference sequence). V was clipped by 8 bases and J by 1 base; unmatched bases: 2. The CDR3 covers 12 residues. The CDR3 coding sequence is TGTGCCAGACAGGGGGCGTCCTACGAGCAGTACTTC. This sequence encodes CARQGASYEQYF.

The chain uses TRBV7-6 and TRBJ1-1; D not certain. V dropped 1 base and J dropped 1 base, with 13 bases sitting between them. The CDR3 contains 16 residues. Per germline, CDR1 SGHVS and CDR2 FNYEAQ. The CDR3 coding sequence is TGTGCCAGCAGCTTAGAGGAAGGTAACGCGAACACTGAAGCTTTCTTT. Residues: CASSLEEGNANTEAFF.

The CDR3, as DNA: TGTGCCAGCAGCCCCGGTGAGACTAATGAAAAACTGTTTTTT. This codes for CASSPGETNEKLFF. The V call is TRBV28, the J call TRBJ1-4, with unresolved D. V was pared by 6 bases and J by 2 bases, with 10 bases between. The germline gives CDR1 MDHEN, CDR2 SYDVKM. CDR3 length equals 14 residues.

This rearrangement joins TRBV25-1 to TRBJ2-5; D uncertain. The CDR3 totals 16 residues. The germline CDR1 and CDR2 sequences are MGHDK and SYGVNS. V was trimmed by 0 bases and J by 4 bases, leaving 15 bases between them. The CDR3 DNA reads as TGTGCCAGCAGTGAATATCCCACCGGGTACTTAGAGACCCAGTACTTC. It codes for CASSEYPTGYLETQYF.

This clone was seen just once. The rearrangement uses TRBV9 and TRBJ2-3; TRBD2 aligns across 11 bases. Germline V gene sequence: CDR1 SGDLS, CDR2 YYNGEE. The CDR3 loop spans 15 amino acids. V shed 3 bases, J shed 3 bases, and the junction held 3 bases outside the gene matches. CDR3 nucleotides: TGTGCCAGCAGCGCGACTAGCGGGGCGACAGATACGCAGTATTTT. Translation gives CASSATSGATDTQYF.

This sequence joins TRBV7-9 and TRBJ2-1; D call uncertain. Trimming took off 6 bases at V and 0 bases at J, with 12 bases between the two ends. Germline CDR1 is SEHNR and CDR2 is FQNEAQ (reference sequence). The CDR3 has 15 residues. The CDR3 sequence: CASSNPGASYNEQFF. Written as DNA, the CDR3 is TGTGCCAGCAGTAACCCCGGCGCCTCCTACAATGAGCAGTTCTTC.

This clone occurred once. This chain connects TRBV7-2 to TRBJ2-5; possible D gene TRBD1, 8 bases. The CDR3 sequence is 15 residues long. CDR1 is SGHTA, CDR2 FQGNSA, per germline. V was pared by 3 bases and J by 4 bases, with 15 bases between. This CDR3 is CASSLLTGGGETQYF. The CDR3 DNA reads TGTGCCAGCAGCTTGCTTACAGGGGGGGGAGAGACCCAGTACTTC.

The CDR3 DNA reads as TGTGCCAGCAGTGACCTCCGGGCTAGCTCCTACGAGCAGTACTTC. This codes for CASSDLRASSYEQYF. The rearrangement joins TRBV25-1 to TRBJ2-7; D is uncertain. Germline V lookup: CDR1 MGHDK, CDR2 SYGVNS. The ends were cut back, 3 bases at V and 0 bases at J, with 12 bases in the middle. This CDR3 comprises 15 residues.

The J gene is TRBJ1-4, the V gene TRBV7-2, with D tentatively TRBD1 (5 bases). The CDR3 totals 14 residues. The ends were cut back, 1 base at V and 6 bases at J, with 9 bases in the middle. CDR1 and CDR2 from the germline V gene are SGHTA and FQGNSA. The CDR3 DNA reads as TGTGCCAGCAGCTTAGGTCAGGGACATGAAAAACTGTTTTTT. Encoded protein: CASSLGQGHEKLFF.

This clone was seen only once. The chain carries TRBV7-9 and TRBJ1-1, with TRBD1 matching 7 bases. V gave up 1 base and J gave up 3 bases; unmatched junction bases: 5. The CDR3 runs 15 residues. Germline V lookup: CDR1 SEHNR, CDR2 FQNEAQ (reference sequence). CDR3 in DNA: TGTGCCAGCAGCTTAGGACAGGGAACATACACTGAAGCTTTCTTT. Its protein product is CASSLGQGTYTEAFF.